The sequence of this T cell receptor (beta chain) was determined in a study of T cells in Graves' hyperthyroidism and ophthalmopathy. Study findings and constraints: Stable hyperthyroidism was separated from ophthalmopathy by a model based on 13 V-J features. Most expanded thyroid clonotypes above 0.001 recurred in blood.

This clonotype was seen a handful of times. The antigen remains undetermined. Diagnoses rested on clinical symptoms, serum thyroxine and TRAb, thyroid ultrasound and orbital computed tomography. First hyperthyroidism diagnosis is when the blood sample was obtained, before any ophthalmopathy symptoms. RNA transcripts served as the template for amplifying TCR beta CDR3 regions. HTBI primers drove first-round RT-PCR of the TCR CDR3. One entry per CDR3 protein results from TCRdb running MiXCR on the multiplex PCR reads. This table holds about 380,000 distinct CDR3 sequences, roughly 14% found once. Germline loops: CDR1 SGDLS, CDR2 YYNGEE. This CDR3 contains 14 residues.

The source material was blood. The V call is TRBV9, the J call TRBJ2-6; D not resolved. The clonotype comes from a man between 25 and 39 years old with Graves' hyperthyroidism that later progressed to Graves' ophthalmopathy. For the CDR3, the DNA is TGTGCTACGAGCCCGGGCTCTGGGGCCAACGTCCTGACTTTC. It translates to CATSPGSGANVLTF.